A single sample is the source of the 20 T cell receptor beta chains below, sequenced in a study of shared clonotypes between healthy human individuals. Assay used: immunoSEQ multiplex PCR; TCRdb lists only in-frame clones, some missing. The profile shows approximately 500,000 clones, roughly 95% of them singletons. The material sequenced was naive CD4+ T cells sorted from blood. Documented subset: CD45RA+ positively selected. These receptors were collected from a woman younger than 45 in good health.

The V call is TRBV9, the J call TRBJ2-2, with D tentatively TRBD2 (6 bases). The V end lost 0 bases, the J end lost 2 bases, and 14 bases lay between the germline ends. The germline V gene encodes CDR1 SGDLS and CDR2 YYNGEE. The CDR3 extends over 17 amino acids. The CDR3 sequence is CASSVDPGTLNTGELFF. CDR3 nucleotides: TGTGCCAGCAGCGTAGACCCCGGGACTTTAAACACCGGGGAGCTGTTTTTT.

This chain links TRBV11-3 with TRBJ1-3; 9 bases line up with TRBD1. The CDR3 totals 17 residues. From germline, CDR1 is SGHNT and CDR2 YENEEA. J gave up 0 bases and V 5 bases, and 8 bases lay outside the gene matches. CDR3 sequence reads: CASSRGGQGLSGNTIYF. Here the CDR3 DNA reads TGTGCCAGCAGCCGCGGGGGACAGGGACTCTCTGGAAACACCATATATTTT.

The chain combines TRBV6-5 with TRBJ2-7; a possible D gene is TRBD2 (5 bases). Germline-derived CDR1 and CDR2 are MNHEY and SVGAGI. The CDR3 extends over 14 amino acids. Trimming removed 6 bases from V and 4 bases from J, with 16 bases in between. This CDR3 reads CASRRALGGYEQYF. The CDR3 coding sequence is TGTGCCAGCAGGCGGGCCCTCGGTGGTTACGAGCAGTACTTC.

With respect to this clone: Other DNA variants within this sample encode the same CDR3. The V and J genes are TRBV14 and TRBJ1-2; D gene ambiguous. V lost 4 bases, J lost 5 bases, and 8 bases lay in between. Germline lookup yields CDR1 SGHDN and CDR2 FVKESK. This CDR3 has 12 residues. The CDR3, as DNA: TGTGCCAGCAGCCGGTTGGAGTATGGCTACACCTTC. Protein sequence: CASSRLEYGYTF.

The J gene is TRBJ2-5, the V gene TRBV19; D may match TRBD1 or TRBD2 (5 bases each). The DNA end is more similar to TRBJ2-7, so the J call may be wrong. The CDR3 totals 14 residues. Germline CDR1 LNHDA, CDR2 SQIVND (reference sequence). The CDR3 here is CASSIPGGWYEQYF. CDR3 in DNA: TGTGCCAGTAGTATACCTGGGGGTTGGTACGAGCAGTACTTC.

The chain couples TRBV28 to TRBJ2-1; 10 bases line up with TRBD2. V was clipped by 3 bases and J by 0 bases; unmatched bases: 8. There are 18 residues in the CDR3. In germline, CDR1 is MDHEN, CDR2 SYDVKM. CDR3 amino acids: CASSFSSLAGSSYNEQFF. The CDR3 DNA is TGTGCCAGCAGTTTTTCCTCACTAGCGGGAAGCTCCTACAATGAGCAGTTCTTC.

The chain links TRBV6-1 to TRBJ2-7, with D unclear. The CDR3 runs to 11 residues. The germline V and J ends were trimmed by 5 bases and 7 bases, with 9 bases remaining between them. Germline-derived CDR1 and CDR2 are MNHNS and SASEGT. The CDR3: CASSYGWEQYF. The CDR3 nucleotides are TGTGCCAGCAGTTATGGGTGGGAGCAGTACTTC.

The chain couples TRBV30 to TRBJ2-5, with 12 bases fitting TRBD2. This CDR3 has 16 residues. J was trimmed by 2 bases and V by 1 base; bases with no gene match: 5. Germline V lookup: CDR1 GTSNPN, CDR2 SVGIG (reference sequence). CDR3 DNA: TGTGCCTGGAGTGCAGCAGGACTAGCGGGACAAGAGACCCAGTACTTC. Residues: CAWSAAGLAGQETQYF.

This rearrangement joins TRBV4-1 to TRBJ2-4; TRBD2 aligns across 7 bases. J was trimmed by 2 bases and V by 1 base; bases with no gene match: 11. The length of the CDR3 is 18 residues. The germline CDR1 and CDR2 sequences are MGHRA and YSYEKL. The CDR3 loop is CASSQVRLAEGTKNIQYF. CDR3 DNA: TGCGCCAGCAGCCAAGTGCGGCTAGCGGAGGGCACCAAAAACATTCAGTACTTC.

This chain connects TRBV19 to TRBJ1-3; TRBD1 agrees at 7 bases. CDR1 is LNHDA and CDR2 is SQIVND in the germline V gene (reference sequence). CDR3 length: 15 residues. With V trimmed by 2 bases and J by 4 bases, 5 bases remained unmatched. The CDR3 coding sequence is TGTGCCAGTAGTATAACAGGGGACTCGGGAAACACCATATATTTT. Translated, it gives CASSITGDSGNTIYF.

The V gene is TRBV28, the J gene TRBJ1-2, with D possibly matching TRBD1 (5 bases). CDR3 length: 14 residues. The V gene's germline CDR1 is MDHEN and CDR2 SYDVKM. Between the trimmed V and J ends, which lost 7 bases and 2 bases, there was a span of 14 bases. CDR3 in amino acids: CASNLPGDNYGYTF. In nucleotides, the CDR3 is TGTGCCAGCAACCTTCCCGGGGACAACTATGGCTACACCTTC.

The chain employs TRBV5-4 and TRBJ2-7, with TRBD2 identical over 8 bases. The CDR3 has 13 amino acids. V shed 5 bases, J shed 1 base, and the junction held 2 bases outside the gene matches. Germline loops: CDR1 SGHNT, CDR2 YYREEE (reference sequence). The CDR3 here is CASRVAGSYEQYF. The DNA for the CDR3 is TGTGCCAGCAGGGTAGCGGGATCCTACGAGCAGTACTTC.

The rearrangement links TRBV6-1 to TRBJ2-7; D gene uncertain. The V end was cut by 5 bases, the J end by 4 bases, with 15 bases between. CDR1 is MNHNS, CDR2 SASEGT, per germline. The CDR3 sequence is 14 residues long. Here the CDR3 reads CASSHEVSIYEQYF. DNA for the CDR3: TGTGCCAGCAGTCACGAGGTTAGCATATACGAGCAGTACTTC.

The chain links TRBV9 to TRBJ2-3; D is perhaps TRBD1 (6 bases). Germline CDR1 reads SGDLS; CDR2 reads YYNGEE. V was cut by 0 bases and J by 5 bases, with 10 bases left in between. The CDR3 has 14 residues. The CDR3: CASSVGGPGDTQYF. CDR3 in DNA: TGTGCCAGCAGCGTAGGGGGGCCGGGAGATACGCAGTATTTT.

On this clone: It is unclear where the CDR3 begins or ends on the DNA, so no DNA is shown, and the CDR3 is as TCRdb lists it. CDR3 in amino acids: CASSSSDTYQETQYF. The V and J genes are TRBV28 and TRBJ2-5; TRBD1, as called in the table, went unchecked against the DNA. Germline CDR1 MDHEN, CDR2 SYDVKM. Counting both end residues, the CDR3 totals 15 amino acids.

The chain recombines TRBV5-4 with TRBJ2-1; D remains unclear. The CDR3 is 15 residues long. Germline V gives CDR1 SGHNT, CDR2 YYREEE (reference sequence). V lost 0 bases and J 7 bases, leaving 14 bases between the germline ends. CDR3 residues: CASSLAAPGINEQFF. In DNA form, the CDR3 reads TGTGCCAGCAGCTTGGCGGCTCCCGGTATAAATGAGCAGTTCTTC.

The J gene is TRBJ2-1, the V gene TRBV7-2, with unresolved D. Per the germline V gene, CDR1 is SGHTA and CDR2 is FQGNSA. The CDR3 has 12 amino acids. V was trimmed by 0 bases and J by 8 bases, leaving 5 bases between them. CDR3 bases: TGTGCCAGCAGCTTAGCGGTCTATGAGCAGTTCTTC. As protein: CASSLAVYEQFF.

This chain joins TRBV7-2 and TRBJ2-7, with a weak D call TRBD2 (6 bases). The germline gives CDR1 SGHTA, CDR2 FQGNSA. V was clipped by 4 bases and J by 0 bases, with 16 bases between them. The CDR3 has 16 residues. CDR3 sequence: CASSSLAVLASYEQYF. DNA of the CDR3: TGTGCCAGCAGCTCCTTAGCGGTACTGGCCTCCTACGAGCAGTACTTC.

This chain connects TRBV15 to TRBJ1-1; 9 bases align to TRBD1. From germline, CDR1 is LNHNV and CDR2 YYDKDF (reference sequence). This CDR3 is built from 14 residues. Trimming took 3 bases from V and 5 from J; bases not matched to a gene: 4. CDR3 in DNA: TGTGCCACCAGCAGCGGGACAGGGTTTACTGAAGCTTTCTTT. Translation gives CATSSGTGFTEAFF. Variable domain in full (rest from reference TRBV15 and TRBJ1-1): DAMVIQNPRYQVTQFGKPVTLSCSQTLNHNVMYWYQQKSSQAPKLLFHYYDKDFNNEADTPDNFQSRRPNTSFCFLDIRSPGLGDTAMYLCATSSGTGFTEAFFGQGTRLTVV.

The chain carries TRBV6-1 and TRBJ1-5, with D possibly TRBD1 on 5 matching bases. Per the germline V gene, CDR1 is MNHNS and CDR2 is SASEGT. The CDR3 contains 15 residues. V lost 0 bases, J lost 7 bases, and 13 bases lay in between. Here the CDR3 DNA reads TGTGCCAGCAGTGAAGCGCTTTCCAGGGCCCAGCCCCAGCATTTT. Translating it yields CASSEALSRAQPQHF.